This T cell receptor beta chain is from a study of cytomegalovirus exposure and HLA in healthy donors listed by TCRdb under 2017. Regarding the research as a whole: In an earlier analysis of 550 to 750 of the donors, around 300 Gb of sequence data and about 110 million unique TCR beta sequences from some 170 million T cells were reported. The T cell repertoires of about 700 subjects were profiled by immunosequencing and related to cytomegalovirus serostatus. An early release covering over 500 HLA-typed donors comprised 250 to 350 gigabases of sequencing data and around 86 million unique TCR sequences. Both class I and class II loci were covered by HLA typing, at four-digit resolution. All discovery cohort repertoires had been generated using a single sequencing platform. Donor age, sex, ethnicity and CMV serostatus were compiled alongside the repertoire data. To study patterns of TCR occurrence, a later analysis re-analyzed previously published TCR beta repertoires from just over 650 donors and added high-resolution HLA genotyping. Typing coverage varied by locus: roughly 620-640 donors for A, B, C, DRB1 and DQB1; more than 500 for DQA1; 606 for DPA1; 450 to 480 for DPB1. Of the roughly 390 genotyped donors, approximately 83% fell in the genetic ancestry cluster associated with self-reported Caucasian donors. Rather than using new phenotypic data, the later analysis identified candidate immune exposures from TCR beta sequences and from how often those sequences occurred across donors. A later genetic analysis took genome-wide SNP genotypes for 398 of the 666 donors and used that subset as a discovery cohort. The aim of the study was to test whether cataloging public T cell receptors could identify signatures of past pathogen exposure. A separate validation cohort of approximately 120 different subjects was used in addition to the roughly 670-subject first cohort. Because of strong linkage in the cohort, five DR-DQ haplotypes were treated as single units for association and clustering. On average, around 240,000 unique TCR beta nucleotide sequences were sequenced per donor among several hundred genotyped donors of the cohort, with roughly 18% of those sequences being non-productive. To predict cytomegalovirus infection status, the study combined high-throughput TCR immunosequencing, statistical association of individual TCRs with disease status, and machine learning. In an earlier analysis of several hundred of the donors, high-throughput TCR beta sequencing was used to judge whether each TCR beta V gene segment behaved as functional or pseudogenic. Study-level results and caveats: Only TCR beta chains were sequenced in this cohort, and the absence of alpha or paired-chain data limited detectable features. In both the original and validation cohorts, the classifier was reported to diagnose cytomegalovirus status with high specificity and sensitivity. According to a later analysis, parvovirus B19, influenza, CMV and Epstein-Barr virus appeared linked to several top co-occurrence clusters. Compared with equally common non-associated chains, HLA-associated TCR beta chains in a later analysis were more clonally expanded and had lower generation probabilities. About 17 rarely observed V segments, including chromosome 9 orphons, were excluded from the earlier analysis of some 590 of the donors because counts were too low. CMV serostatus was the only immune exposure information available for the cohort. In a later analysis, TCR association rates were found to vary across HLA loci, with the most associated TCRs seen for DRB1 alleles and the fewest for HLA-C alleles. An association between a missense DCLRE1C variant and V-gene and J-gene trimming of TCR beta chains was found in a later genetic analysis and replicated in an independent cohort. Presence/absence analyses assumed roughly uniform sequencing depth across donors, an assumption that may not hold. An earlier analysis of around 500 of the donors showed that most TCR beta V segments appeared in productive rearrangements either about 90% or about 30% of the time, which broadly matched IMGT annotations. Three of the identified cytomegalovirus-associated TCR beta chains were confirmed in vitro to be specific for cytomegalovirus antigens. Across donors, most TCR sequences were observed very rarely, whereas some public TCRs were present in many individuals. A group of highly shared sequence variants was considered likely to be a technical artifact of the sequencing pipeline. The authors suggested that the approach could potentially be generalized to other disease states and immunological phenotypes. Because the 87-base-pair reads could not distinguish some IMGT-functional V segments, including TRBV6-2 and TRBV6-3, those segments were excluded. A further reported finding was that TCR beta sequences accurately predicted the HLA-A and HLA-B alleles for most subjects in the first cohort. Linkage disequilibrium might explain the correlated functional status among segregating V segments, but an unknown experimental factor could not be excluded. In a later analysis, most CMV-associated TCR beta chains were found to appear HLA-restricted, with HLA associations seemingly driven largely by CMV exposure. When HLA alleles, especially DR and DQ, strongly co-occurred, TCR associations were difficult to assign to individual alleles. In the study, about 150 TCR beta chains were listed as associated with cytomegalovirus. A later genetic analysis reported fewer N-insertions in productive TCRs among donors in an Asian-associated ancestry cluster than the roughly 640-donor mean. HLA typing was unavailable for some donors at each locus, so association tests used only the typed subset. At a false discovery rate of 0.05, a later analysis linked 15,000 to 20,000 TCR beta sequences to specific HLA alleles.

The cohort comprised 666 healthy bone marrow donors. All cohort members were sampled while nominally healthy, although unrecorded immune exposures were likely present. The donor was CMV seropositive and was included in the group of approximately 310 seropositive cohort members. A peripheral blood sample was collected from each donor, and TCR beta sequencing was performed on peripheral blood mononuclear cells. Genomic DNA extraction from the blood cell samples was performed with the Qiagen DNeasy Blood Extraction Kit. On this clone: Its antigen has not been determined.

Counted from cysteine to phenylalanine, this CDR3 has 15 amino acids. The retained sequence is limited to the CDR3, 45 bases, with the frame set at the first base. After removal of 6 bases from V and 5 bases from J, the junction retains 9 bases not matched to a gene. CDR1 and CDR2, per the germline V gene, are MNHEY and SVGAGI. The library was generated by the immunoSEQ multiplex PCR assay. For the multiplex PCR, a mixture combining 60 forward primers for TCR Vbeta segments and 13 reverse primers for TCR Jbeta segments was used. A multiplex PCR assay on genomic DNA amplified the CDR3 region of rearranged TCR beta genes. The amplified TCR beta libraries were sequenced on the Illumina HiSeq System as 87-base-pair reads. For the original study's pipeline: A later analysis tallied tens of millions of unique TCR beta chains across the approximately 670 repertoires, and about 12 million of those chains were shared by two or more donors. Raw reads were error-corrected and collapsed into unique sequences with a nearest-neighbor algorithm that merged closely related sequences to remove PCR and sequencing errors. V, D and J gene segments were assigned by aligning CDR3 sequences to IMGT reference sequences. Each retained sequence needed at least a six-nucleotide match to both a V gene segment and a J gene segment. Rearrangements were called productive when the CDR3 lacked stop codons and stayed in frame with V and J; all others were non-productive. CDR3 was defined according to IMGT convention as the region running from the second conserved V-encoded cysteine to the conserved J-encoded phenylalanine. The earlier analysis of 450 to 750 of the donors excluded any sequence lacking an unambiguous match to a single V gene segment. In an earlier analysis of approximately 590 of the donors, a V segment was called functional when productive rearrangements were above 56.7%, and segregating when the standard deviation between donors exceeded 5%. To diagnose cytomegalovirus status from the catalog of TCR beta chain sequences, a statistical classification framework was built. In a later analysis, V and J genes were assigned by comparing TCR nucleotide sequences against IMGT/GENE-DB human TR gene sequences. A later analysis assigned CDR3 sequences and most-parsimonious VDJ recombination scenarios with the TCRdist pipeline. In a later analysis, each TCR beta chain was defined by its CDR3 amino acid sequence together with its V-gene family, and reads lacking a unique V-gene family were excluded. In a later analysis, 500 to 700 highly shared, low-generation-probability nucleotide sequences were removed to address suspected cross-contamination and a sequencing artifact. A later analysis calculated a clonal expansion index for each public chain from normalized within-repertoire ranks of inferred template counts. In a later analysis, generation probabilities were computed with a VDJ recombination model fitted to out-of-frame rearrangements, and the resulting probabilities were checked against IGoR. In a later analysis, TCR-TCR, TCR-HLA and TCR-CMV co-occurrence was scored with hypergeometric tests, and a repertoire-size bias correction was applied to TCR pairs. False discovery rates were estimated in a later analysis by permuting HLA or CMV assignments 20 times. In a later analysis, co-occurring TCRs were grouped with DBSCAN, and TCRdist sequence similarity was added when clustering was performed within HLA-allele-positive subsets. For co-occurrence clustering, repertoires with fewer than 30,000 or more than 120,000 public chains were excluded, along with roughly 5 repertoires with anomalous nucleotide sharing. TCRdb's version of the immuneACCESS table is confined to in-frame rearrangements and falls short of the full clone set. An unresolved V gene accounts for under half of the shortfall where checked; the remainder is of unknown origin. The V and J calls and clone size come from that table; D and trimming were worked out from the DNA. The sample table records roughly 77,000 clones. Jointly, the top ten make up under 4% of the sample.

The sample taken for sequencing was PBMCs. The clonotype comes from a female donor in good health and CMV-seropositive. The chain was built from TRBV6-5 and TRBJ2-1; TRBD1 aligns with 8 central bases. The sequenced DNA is TGTGCCAGCAGGACAGGGGCCCCAATGGACAATGAGCAGTTCTTC. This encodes CASRTGAPMDNEQFF.